Sequencing of this T cell receptor beta chain was carried out in a study of identical twins. One entry per CDR3 protein, called by TCRdb with MiXCR from the 5' RACE reads. The table includes approximately 670,000 distinct CDR3 sequences, less than 7% detected once. In germline, CDR1 is SSHAT, CDR2 FNYEAQ (reference sequence). V lost 5 bases and J lost 5, with 15 bases in between. CDR3 size: 14 residues. Donors were all healthy Caucasians. The chain couples TRBV7-7 to TRBJ2-5; possibly TRBD1 or TRBD2 for D (6 bases each). The TCR sequence derives from a man between 18 and 29 years old in good health. The specimen sequenced was naive T cells sorted from blood. In nucleotides, the CDR3 is TGTGCCAGCAGCCCCAATCGGGGGCCGGAGACCCAGTACTTC. It translates to CASSPNRGPETQYF.